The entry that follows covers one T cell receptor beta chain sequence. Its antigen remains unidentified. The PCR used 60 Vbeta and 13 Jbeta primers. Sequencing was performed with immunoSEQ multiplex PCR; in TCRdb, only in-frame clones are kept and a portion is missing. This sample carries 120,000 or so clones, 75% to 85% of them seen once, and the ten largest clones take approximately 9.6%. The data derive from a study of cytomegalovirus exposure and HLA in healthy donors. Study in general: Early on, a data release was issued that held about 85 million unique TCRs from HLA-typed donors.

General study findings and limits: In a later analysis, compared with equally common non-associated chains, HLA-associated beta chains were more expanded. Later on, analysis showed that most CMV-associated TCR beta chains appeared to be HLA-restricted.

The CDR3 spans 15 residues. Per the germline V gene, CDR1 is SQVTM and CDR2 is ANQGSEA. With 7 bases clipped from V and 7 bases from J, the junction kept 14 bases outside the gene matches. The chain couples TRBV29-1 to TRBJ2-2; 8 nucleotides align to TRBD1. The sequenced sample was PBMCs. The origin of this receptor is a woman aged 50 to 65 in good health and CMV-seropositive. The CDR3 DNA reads TGCAGCGCCGTAATCCCGACAGGGGACCACGGGGAGCTGTTTTTT. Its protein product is CSAVIPTGDHGELFF.